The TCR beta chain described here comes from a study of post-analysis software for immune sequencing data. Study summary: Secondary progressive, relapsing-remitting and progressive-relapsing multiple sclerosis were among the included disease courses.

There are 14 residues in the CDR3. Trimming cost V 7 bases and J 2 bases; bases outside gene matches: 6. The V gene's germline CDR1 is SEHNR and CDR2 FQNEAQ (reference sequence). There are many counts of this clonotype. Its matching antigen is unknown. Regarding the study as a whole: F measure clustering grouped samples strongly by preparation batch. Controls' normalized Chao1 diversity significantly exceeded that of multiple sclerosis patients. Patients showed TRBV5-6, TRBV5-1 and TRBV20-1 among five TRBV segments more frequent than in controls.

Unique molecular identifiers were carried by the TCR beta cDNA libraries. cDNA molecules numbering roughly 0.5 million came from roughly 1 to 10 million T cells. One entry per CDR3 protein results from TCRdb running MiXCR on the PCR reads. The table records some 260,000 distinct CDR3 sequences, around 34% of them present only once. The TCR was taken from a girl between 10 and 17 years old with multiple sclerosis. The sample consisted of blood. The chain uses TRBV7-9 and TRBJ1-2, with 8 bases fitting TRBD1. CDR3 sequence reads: CASTPDRENYGYTF. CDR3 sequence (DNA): TGTGCCAGCACCCCGGACAGGGAAAACTATGGCTACACCTTC.